Sequencing of this T cell receptor beta chain was carried out in a study of CD8 T cells in Susac syndrome. Random hexamers were used to reverse transcribe the RNA input (about 0.45 to 1 ug). With immunoSEQ multiplex PCR, TCR beta CDR3 was amplified across 54 Vbeta and 13 Jbeta. Via MiXCR, TCRdb re-called the immunoSEQ multiplex PCR reads, giving one row per CDR3 protein. The table has some 300,000 distinct CDR3 sequences, almost 85% seen once. Per germline, CDR1 LNHDA and CDR2 SQIVND (reference sequence). The CDR3 has 15 amino acids. V was clipped by 5 bases and J by 5 bases; unmatched bases: 5. Sequencing of TCR beta, carried out with a high-throughput approach, was applied to CD8+ and CD4+ T cells from the blood. Only one count was recorded for this clonotype.

The TCR comes from a human donor with multiple sclerosis. Sequenced: CD8+ T cells from PBMCs. The rearrangement joins TRBV19 to TRBJ2-1; 11 nucleotides match TRBD1. CDR3 bases: TGTGCCAGTAGTTGGGACAGGGGGGGTAACAATGAGCAGTTCTTC. Translating it yields CASSWDRGGNNEQFF.